This TCR beta chain was profiled in a study of T-cell reconstitution after alpha-beta-depleted transplantation in children. The V and J ends lost 0 bases and 4 bases respectively, with 21 bases between them. The CDR3 sequence is 18 residues long. The V gene's germline CDR1 is MGHRA and CDR2 YSYEKL. A TCRbeta library incorporating unique molecular identifiers was prepared. TCRdb used MiXCR to reprocess the PCR reads, holding one entry per CDR3 protein. Seen here are approximately 250,000 distinct CDR3 sequences, around 9.7% observed once, and the top ten hold roughly 5.1%. The sample holds many counts of this clonotype.

The source was PBMCs from the stem cell graft donor, collected from the stem cell graft. This receptor was obtained from a human donor who donated a stem cell graft to a child with SCID. The V and J genes are TRBV4-1 and TRBJ1-2, with D tentatively TRBD1 (5 bases). This CDR3 reads CASSQEKPPGPDFYGYTF. The DNA for the CDR3 is TGCGCCAGCAGCCAAGAGAAGCCTCCGGGACCCGATTTCTATGGCTACACCTTC.